This T cell receptor (beta chain) was profiled in a study of blood T cell repertoires in COVID-19 (dated by TCRdb to 2018 to 2021). Broadly, across the study: The collaborator samples originated in the United States, Italy and Spain and spanned the acute and convalescent phases of COVID-19. The prospective study material was composed of cDNA or gDNA derived from T cells, B-cell-depleted T cells, or PBMCs. Deeply sampled blood TCRbeta repertoires from subjects exposed to, actively infected with, or recovered from COVID-19 were included in the dataset. The repertoires were released in a freely available public database intended as a resource for research on the immune response to SARS-CoV-2. Samples were obtained from the ongoing ImmuneRACE study (first 160 participants) and from about 1,300 subjects provided by 6 global collaborators. The sample metadata nearly always contained a de-identified subject ID, COVID-19 status, age in years and sex. HLA class I and class II types, where available, came from metadata supplied by the sample provider rather than from assay-based typing.

This clone was observed a handful of times. The clone's antigen remains unknown. The input lacks base qualities; no much larger clone sits a single base away. TCRbeta CDR3 regions were amplified from genomic DNA by means of the immunoSEQ Assay, a bias-controlled multiplex PCR. From the authors' description of their analysis: Within the assay, amplification of reference gene primers was used to estimate how many nucleated cells each sample contained. To quantify the absolute abundance of each unique TCRbeta CDR3 rearrangement, sequence reads were collapsed and filtered. For each sample, productive Simpson clonality was calculated as the square root of Simpson's diversity index across productive rearrangements. TCRdb took this table from immuneACCESS and kept in-frame rearrangements with V and J called. Such tables lack part of the clones; where checked against another copy, unresolved V genes explain under half of the gap, and the rest is unexplained. V, J and clone size are taken as reported in that table, and D and trimming were inferred from the DNA itself. For this sample there are 55,000 to 60,000 clones; 75% to 80% appear just once. Around 21% of the sample belongs to the ten largest clones.

Here is what the overall study found, with its caveats: The amount of clinical and demographic metadata varied by source and participant and was provided uncurated.

Each collaborating institution followed its own protocols to collect whole blood in K2EDTA tubes. For TCRbeta analysis, collaborators shipped samples as frozen whole blood, isolated PBMCs, or DNA extracted from either of those sample types. Sequenced input: peripheral blood. The clonotype comes from a man over 45 with active or convalescent COVID-19.

The sequence in DNA is TGCAGCGTTGCCGGGACAGGGGCCTTCTATGGCTACACCTTC. It is translated as CSVAGTGAFYGYTF. The sequence is built from TRBV29-1 and TRBJ1-2; a stretch of 10 junction bases matches TRBD1. V trim: 4 bases; J trim: 4 bases; unmatched bases: 6. CDR1 SQVTM and CDR2 ANQGSEA were looked up in the germline V gene. Counted from cysteine to phenylalanine, this CDR3 has 14 amino acids. The read is trimmed to its CDR3 DNA, 42 bases read in frame from base 1.